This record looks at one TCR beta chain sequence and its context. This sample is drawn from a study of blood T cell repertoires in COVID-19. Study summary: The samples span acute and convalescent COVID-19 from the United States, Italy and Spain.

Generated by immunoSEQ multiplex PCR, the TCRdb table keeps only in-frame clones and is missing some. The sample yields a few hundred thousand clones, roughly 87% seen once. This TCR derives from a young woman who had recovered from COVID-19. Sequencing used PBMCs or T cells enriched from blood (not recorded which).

CDR3 bases: TGTGCCAGCAGTTATAAAACGAGAGGGAACACCGGGGAGCTGTTTTTT. As protein: CASSYKTRGNTGELFF. The J gene is TRBJ2-2, the V gene TRBV6-5, with D unresolved. This CDR3 comprises 16 residues. Germline V gene lookup returns CDR1 MNHEY and CDR2 SVGAGI. V lost 3 bases, J lost 1 base, and 12 bases lay in between.